The clone carrying this TCR beta chain has just one count. This record belongs to a study of shared clonotypes between healthy human individuals. The CDR3 is made up of 15 amino acids. Germline V gene lookup returns CDR1 SGHTA and CDR2 FQGTGA. The trim removed 5 bases at V and 7 bases at J, leaving 8 bases unmatched. CD8 cells classed as naive were CD45RO-negative and positively selected for CCR7, excluding terminally differentiated effector memory CD45RA+ cells. Assay execution took place at the deep level. In the original analysis: ImmunoSEQ yielded junction-only sequences lacking quality scores, so filtering differed. TCRdb keeps only in-frame clones here, not all; method: immunoSEQ multiplex PCR. That table gives V, J and clone size, and the DNA gave D and trimming. Of about 2 million clones listed, about 95% are singletons.

The V gene is TRBV7-3, the J gene TRBJ2-1; TRBD2 matches 10 bases. The sequencing input was naive CD8+ T cells sorted from blood. The clonotype was recovered from a man aged 18 to 30 in good health. The CDR3 coding sequence is TGTGCCAGCAGCCCGACTAGCGGGTTAGGTAATGAGCAGTTCTTC. Its protein product is CASSPTSGLGNEQFF.